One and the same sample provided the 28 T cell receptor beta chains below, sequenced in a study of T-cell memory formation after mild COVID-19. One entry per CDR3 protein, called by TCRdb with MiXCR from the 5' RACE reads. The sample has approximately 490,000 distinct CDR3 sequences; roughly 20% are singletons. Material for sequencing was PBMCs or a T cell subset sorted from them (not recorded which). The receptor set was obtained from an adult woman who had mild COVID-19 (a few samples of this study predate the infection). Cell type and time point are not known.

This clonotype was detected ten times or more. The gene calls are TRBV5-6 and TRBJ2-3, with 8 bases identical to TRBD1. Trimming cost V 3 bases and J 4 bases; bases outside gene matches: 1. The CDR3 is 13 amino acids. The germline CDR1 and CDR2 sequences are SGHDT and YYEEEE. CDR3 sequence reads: CASSSDRADTQYF. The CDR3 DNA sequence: TGTGCCAGCAGCTCGGACAGGGCAGATACGCAGTATTTT.

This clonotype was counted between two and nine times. CDR3 bases: TGTGCCAGCCTGGGGGGCCCGTCCTACGAGCAGTACTTC. As protein: CASLGGPSYEQYF. The V call is TRBV28, the J call TRBJ2-7; D tentatively fits TRBD1 or TRBD2 (6 bases each). The ends were cut back, 8 bases at V and 1 base at J, with 12 bases in the middle. The CDR3 contains 13 residues. Per the germline V gene, CDR1 is MDHEN and CDR2 is SYDVKM. The variable domain in full, with the rest retrieved from reference TRBV28 and TRBJ2-7, is DVKVTQSSRYLVKRTGEKVFLECVQDMDHENMFWYRQDPGLGLRLIYFSYDVKMKEKGDIPEGYSVSREKKERFSLILESASTNQTSMYLCASLGGPSYEQYFGPGTRLTVT.

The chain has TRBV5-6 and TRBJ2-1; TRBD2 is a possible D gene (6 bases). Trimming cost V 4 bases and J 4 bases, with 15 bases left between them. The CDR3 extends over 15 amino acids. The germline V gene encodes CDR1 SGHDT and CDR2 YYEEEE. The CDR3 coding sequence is TGTGCCAGCAGCCCATCCGGGACTCAGTACAATGAGCAGTTCTTC. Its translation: CASSPSGTQYNEQFF.

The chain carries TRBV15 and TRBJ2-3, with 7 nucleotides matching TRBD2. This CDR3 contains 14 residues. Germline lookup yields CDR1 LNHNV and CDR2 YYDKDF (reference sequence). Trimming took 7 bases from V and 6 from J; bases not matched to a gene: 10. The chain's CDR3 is CATTMSAGLDTQYF. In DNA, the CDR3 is TGTGCCACCACCATGTCAGCGGGGCTGGATACGCAGTATTTT. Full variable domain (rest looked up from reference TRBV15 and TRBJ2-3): DAMVIQNPRYQVTQFGKPVTLSCSQTLNHNVMYWYQQKSSQAPKLLFHYYDKDFNNEADTPDNFQSRRPNTSFCFLDIRSPGLGDTAMYLCATTMSAGLDTQYFGPGTRLTVL.

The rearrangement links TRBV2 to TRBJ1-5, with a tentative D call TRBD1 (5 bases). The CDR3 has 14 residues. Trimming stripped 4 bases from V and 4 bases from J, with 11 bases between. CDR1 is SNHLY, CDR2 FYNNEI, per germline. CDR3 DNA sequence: TGTGCCAGCAGTGGAGGGGCGGAAAATCAGCCCCAGCATTTT. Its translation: CASSGGAENQPQHF.

The DNA of the CDR3 is TGTGCCACCAGCAGAGATTATACCCCTCTGGACAGCAACTCCTACGAGCAGTACTTC. It is translated as CATSRDYTPLDSNSYEQYF. The chain carries TRBV15 and TRBJ2-7, with a weak D call TRBD1 (6 bases). The CDR3 consists of 19 residues. CDR1 and CDR2 (germline): LNHNV, YYDKDF (reference sequence). Trimming took off 0 bases at V and 0 bases at J, with 21 bases between the two ends.

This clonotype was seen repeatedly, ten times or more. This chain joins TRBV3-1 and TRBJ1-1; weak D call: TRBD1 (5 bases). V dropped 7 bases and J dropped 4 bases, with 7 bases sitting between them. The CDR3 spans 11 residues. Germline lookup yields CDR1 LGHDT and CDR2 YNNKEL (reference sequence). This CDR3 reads CASIGGTEAFF. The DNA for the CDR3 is TGTGCCAGCATTGGGGGCACTGAAGCTTTCTTT.

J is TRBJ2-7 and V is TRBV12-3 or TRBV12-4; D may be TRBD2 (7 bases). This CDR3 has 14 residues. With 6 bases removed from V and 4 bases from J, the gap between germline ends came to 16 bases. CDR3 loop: CASRGGGGRYEQYF. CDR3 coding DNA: TGTGCCAGCAGGGGGGGAGGGGGTCGGTACGAGCAGTACTTC.

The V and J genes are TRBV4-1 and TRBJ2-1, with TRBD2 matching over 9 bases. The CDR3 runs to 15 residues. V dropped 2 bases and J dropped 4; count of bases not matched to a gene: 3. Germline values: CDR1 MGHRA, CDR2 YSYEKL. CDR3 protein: CASSQYGLAYNEQFF. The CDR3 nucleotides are TGCGCCAGCAGCCAATATGGACTAGCGTACAATGAGCAGTTCTTC.

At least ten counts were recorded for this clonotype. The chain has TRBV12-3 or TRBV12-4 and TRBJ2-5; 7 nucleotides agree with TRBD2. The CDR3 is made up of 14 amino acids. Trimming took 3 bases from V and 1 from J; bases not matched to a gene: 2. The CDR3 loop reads CASSLGGVQETQYF. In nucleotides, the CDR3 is TGTGCCAGCAGTTTGGGGGGGGTCCAAGAGACCCAGTACTTC.

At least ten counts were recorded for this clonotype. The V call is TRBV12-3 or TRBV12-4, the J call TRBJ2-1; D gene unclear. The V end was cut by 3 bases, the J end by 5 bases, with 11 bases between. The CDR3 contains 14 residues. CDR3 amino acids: CASSFLGKNNEQFF. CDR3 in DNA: TGTGCCAGCAGTTTCTTAGGAAAGAACAATGAGCAGTTCTTC.

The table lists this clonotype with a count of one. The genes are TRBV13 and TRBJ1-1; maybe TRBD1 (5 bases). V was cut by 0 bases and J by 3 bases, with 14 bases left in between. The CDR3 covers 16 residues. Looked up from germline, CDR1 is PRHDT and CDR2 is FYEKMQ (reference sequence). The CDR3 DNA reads TGTGCCAGCAGCTTAGGCCTCGAAGGGGCACACACTGAAGCTTTCTTT. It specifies CASSLGLEGAHTEAFF. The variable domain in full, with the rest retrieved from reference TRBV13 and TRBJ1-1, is AAGVIQSPRHLIKEKRETATLKCYPIPRHDTVYWYQQGPGQDPQFLISFYEKMQSDKGSIPDRFSAQQFSDYHSELNMSSLELGDSALYFCASSLGLEGAHTEAFFGQGTRLTVV.

The CDR3 loop is CASSPGPSGYNEQFF. CDR3 nucleotide sequence: TGTGCCAGCAGCCCAGGGCCTAGCGGGTACAATGAGCAGTTCTTC. The chain couples TRBV7-3 to TRBJ2-1; 8 nucleotides align to TRBD2. The CDR3 has 15 residues. V trimming: 5 bases; J trimming: 4 bases; junction bases outside the gene matches: 7. Germline CDR1 is SGHTA and CDR2 is FQGTGA.

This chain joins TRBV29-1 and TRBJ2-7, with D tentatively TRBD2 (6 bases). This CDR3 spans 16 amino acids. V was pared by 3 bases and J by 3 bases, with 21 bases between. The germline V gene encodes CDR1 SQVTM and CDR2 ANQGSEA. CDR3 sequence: CSVDGVGLPGFYEQYF. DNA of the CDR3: TGCAGCGTTGACGGTGTGGGACTCCCCGGGTTCTACGAGCAGTACTTC.

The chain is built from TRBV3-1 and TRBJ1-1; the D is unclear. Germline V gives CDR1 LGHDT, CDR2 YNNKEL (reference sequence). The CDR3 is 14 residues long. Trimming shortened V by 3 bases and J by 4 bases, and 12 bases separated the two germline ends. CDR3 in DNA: TGTGCCAGCAGCCAGTATACAGAGGCCACTGAAGCTTTCTTT. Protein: CASSQYTEATEAFF.

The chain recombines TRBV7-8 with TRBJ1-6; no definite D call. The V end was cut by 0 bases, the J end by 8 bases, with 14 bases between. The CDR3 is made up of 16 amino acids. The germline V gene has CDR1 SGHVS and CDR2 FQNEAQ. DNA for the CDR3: TGTGCCAGCAGCTTAGCGAGTGACCTTAGTTATTCACCCCTCCACTTT. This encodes CASSLASDLSYSPLHF.

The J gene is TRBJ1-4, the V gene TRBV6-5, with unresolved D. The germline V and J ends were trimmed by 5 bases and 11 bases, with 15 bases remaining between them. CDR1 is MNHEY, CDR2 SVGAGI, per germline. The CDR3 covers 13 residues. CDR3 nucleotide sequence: TGTGCCAGCAGTGTGTCCAGTCTAGGTAAACTGTTTTTT. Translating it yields CASSVSSLGKLFF.

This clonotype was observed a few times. The CDR3 region is CASSVGGTGVAHEQYF. DNA of the CDR3: TGTGCCAGCAGCGTGGGGGGGACAGGGGTCGCGCACGAGCAGTACTTC. V and J are TRBV5-6 and TRBJ2-7; 10 bases are a match to TRBD1. From germline, CDR1 is SGHDT and CDR2 YYEEEE. The J segment lost 5 bases and the V segment lost 4 bases, leaving 12 bases of the junction unmatched. There are 16 residues in the CDR3.

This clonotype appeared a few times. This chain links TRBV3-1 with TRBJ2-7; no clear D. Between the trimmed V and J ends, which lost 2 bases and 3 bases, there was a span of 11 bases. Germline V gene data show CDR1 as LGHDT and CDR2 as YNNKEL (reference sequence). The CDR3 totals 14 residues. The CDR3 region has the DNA TGTGCCAGCAGCCAAAATCCTGACCACTACGAGCAGTACTTC. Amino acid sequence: CASSQNPDHYEQYF.

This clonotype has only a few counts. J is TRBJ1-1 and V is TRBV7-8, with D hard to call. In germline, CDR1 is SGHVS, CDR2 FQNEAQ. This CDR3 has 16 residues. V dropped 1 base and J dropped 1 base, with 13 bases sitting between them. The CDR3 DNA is TGTGCCAGCAGCTTAGAAGTCGGGCAGTGGAACACTGAAGCTTTCTTT. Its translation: CASSLEVGQWNTEAFF.

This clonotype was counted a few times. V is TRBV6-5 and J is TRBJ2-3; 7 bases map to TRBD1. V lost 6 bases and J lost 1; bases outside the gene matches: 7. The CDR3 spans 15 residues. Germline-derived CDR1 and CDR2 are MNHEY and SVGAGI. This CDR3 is CASRGDSRRTDTQYF. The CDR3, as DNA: TGTGCCAGCAGGGGGGACAGTCGCCGCACAGATACGCAGTATTTT.

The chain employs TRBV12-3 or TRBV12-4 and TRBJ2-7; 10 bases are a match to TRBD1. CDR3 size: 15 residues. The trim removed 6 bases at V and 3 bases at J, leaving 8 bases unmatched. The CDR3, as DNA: TGTGCCAGCAGGCCCGGGACAGGGGAGGTCTACGAGCAGTACTTC. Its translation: CASRPGTGEVYEQYF.

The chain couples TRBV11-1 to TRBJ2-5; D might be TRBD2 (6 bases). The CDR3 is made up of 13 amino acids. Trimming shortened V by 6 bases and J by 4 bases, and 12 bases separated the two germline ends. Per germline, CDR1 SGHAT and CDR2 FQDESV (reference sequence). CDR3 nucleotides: TGTGCCAGCAGGGGGACGGAGGGAGAGACCCAGTACTTC. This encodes CASRGTEGETQYF.

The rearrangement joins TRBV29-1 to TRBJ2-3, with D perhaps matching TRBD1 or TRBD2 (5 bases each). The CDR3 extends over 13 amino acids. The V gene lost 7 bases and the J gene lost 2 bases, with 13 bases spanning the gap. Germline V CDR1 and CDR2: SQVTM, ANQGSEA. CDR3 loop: CSGGTENTDTQYF. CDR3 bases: TGCAGCGGGGGGACCGAAAACACAGATACGCAGTATTTT.

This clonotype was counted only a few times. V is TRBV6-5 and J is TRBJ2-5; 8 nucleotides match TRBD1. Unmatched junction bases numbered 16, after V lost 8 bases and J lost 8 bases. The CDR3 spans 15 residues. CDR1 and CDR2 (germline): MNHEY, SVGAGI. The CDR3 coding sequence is TGTGCCAGCCTACCGGTTCATACAGGGGGAGGAACCCAGTACTTC. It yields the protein CASLPVHTGGGTQYF.

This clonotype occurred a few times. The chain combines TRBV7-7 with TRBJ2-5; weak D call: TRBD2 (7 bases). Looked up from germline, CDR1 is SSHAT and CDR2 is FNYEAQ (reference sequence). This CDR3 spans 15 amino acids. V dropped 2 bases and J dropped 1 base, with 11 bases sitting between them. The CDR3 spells CASSLQRGAQETQYF. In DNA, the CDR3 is TGTGCCAGCAGCTTACAACGGGGGGCCCAAGAGACCCAGTACTTC.

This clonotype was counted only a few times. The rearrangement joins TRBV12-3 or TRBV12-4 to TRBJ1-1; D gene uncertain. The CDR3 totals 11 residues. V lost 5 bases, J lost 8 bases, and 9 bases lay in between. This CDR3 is CASSKAGEAFF. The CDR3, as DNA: TGTGCCAGCAGTAAAGCAGGCGAAGCTTTCTTT.

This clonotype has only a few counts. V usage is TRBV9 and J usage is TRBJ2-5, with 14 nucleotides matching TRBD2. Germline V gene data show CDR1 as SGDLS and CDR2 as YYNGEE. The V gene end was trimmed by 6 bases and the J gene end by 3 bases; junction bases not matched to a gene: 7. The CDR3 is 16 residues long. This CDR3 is CASNTGTSGSKETQYF. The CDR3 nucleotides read TGTGCCAGCAACACCGGGACTAGCGGGAGTAAAGAGACCCAGTACTTC.